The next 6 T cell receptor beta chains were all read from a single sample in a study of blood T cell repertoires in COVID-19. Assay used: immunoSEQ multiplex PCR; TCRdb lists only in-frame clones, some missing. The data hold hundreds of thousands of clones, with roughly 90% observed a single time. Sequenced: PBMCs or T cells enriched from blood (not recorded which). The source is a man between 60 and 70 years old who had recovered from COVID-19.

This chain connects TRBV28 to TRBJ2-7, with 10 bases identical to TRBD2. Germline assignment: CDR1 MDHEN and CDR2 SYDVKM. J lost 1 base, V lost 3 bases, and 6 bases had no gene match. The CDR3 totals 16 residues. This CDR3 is CASSFSASGSSYEQYF. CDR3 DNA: TGTGCCAGCAGTTTCTCCGCTAGCGGGAGTTCCTACGAGCAGTACTTC.

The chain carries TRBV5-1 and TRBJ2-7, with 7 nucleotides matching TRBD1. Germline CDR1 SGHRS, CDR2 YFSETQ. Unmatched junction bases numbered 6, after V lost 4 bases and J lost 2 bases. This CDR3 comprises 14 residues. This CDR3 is CASSTMTGTYEQYF. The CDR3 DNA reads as TGCGCCAGCAGCACAATGACAGGGACCTACGAGCAGTACTTC.

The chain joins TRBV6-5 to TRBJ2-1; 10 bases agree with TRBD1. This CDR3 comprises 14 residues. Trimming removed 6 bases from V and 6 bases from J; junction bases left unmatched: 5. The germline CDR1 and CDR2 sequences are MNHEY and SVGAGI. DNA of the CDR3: TGTGCCAGCAGATTGGACAGGGGGGGCAATGAGCAGTTCTTC. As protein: CASRLDRGGNEQFF.

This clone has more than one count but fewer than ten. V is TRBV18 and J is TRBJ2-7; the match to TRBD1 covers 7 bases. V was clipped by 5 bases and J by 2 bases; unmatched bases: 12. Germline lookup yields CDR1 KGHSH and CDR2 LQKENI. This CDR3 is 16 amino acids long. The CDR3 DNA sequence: TGTGCCAGCTCAGCCCTACAGGGGACCTCTACCTACGAGCAGTACTTC. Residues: CASSALQGTSTYEQYF.

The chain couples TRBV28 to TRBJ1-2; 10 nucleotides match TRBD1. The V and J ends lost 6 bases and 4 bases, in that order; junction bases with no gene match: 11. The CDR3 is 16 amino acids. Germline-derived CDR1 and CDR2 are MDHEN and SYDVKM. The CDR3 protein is CASSSPGQGVSYGYTF. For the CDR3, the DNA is TGTGCCAGCAGCTCCCCTGGACAGGGGGTTAGCTATGGCTACACCTTC.

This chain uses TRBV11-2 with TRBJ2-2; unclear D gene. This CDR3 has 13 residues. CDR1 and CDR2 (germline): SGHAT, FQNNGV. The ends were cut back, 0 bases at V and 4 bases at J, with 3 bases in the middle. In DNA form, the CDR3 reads TGTGCCAGCAGCTTAGAGGCCACCGGGGAGCTGTTTTTT. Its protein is CASSLEATGELFF.